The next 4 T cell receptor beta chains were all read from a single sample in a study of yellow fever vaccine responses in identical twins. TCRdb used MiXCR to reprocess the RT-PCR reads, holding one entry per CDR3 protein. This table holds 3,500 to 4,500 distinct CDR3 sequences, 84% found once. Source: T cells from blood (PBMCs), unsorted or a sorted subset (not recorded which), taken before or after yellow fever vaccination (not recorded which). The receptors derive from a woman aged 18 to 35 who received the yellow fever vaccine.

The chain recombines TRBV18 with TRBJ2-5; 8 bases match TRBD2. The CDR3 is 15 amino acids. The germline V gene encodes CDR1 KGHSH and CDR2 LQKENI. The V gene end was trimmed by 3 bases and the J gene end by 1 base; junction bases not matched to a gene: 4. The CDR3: CASSPIAGTQETQYF. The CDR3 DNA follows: TGTGCCAGCTCACCTATAGCGGGGACCCAAGAGACCCAGTACTTC. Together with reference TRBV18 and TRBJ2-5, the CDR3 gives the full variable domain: NAGVMQNPRHLVRRRGQEARLRCSPMKGHSHVYWYRQLPEEGLKFMVYLQKENIIDESGMPKERFSAEFPKEGPSILRIQQVVRGDSAAYFCASSPIAGTQETQYFGPGTRLLVL.

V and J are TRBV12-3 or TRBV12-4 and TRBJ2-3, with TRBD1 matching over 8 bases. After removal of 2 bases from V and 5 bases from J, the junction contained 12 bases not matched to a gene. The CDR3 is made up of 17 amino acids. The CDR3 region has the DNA TGTGCCAGCAGTTTACTGGGACAGGTCCCCCCACGAGATACGCAGTATTTT. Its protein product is CASSLLGQVPPRDTQYF.

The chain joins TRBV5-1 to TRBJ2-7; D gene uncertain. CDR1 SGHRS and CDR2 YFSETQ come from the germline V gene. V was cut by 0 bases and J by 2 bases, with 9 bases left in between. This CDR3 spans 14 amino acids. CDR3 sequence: CASSLATLTYEQYF. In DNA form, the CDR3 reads TGCGCCAGCAGCTTGGCCACTCTTACCTACGAGCAGTACTTC. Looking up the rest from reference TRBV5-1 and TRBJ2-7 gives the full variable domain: KAGVTQTPRYLIKTRGQQVTLSCSPISGHRSVSWYQQTPGQGLQFLFEYFSETQRNKGNFPGRFSGRQFSNSRSEMNVSTLELGDSALYLCASSLATLTYEQYFGPGTRLTVT.

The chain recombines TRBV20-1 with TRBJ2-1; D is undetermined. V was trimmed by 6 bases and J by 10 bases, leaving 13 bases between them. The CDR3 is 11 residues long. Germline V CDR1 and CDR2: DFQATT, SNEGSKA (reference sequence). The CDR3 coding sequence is TGCAGTGCCTTAGGATTGGGCGAGCAGTTCTTC. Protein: CSALGLGEQFF.